The clone carrying this T cell receptor (beta chain) was seen a handful of times. Its antigen remains unidentified. Using a J-beta primer mix together with a sample-barcoded 5' primer, a second PCR was run for roughly 6 to 12 cycles. TCRdb re-called the 5' RACE reads through MiXCR, storing one row per CDR3 protein. This sample has roughly 1.6 million distinct CDR3 sequences, with approximately 32% found just once. These data originate in a study of blood T cells in healthy people across ages. This CDR3 is built from 15 residues. CDR1 and CDR2 from the germline V gene are LGHDT and YNNKEL (reference sequence). V lost 2 bases and J lost 2, with 10 bases in between. Points from the study as a whole: A roughly linear age-dependent decrease characterized TCR beta diversity per million T cells. Naive CD4+ cell counts and diversity both ran higher in long-lived than in aged donors.

The receptor's source is a woman in her 30s in good health. The V and J genes are TRBV3-1 and TRBJ1-5, with D hard to call. Sequenced: blood. The CDR3 is CASSQYGSGNQPQHF. CDR3 in DNA: TGTGCCAGCAGCCAATACGGGAGCGGCAATCAGCCCCAGCATTTT.